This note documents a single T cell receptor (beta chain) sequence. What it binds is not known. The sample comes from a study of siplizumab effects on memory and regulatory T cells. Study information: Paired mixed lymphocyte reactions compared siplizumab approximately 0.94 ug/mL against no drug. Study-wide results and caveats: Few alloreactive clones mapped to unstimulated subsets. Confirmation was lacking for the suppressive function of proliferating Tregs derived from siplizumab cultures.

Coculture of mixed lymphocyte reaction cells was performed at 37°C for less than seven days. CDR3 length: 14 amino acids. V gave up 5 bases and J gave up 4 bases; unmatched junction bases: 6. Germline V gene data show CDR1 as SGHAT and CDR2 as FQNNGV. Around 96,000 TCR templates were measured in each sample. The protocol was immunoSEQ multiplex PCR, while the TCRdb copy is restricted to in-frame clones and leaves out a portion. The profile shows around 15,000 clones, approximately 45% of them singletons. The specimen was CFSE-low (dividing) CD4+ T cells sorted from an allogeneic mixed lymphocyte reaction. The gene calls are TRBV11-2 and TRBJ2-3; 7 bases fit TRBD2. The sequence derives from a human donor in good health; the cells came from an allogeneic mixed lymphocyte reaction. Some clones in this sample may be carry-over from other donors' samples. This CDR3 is CASSPMTSSDTQYF. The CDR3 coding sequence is TGTGCCAGCAGCCCCATGACTAGCTCAGATACGCAGTATTTT.